This T cell receptor (beta chain) was retrieved from a study of blood T cell repertoires in COVID-19. Generated by immunoSEQ multiplex PCR, the TCRdb table keeps only in-frame clones and is missing some. Seen here are about 230,000 clones, less than 85% observed once, and the top ten hold roughly 2.7%. Trimming pared 4 bases from V and 4 bases from J, leaving 7 bases between. The CDR3 consists of 13 residues. Germline lookup yields CDR1 LGHNA and CDR2 YSLEER. Sequenced sample: peripheral blood. The TCR sequence derives from a woman between 65 and 79 years old with active or convalescent COVID-19. V usage is TRBV4-3 and J usage is TRBJ1-4; D is unresolved. The CDR3: CASSLEINEKLFF. In DNA form, the CDR3 reads TGCGCCAGCAGCCTCGAGATTAATGAAAAACTGTTTTTT.